This T cell receptor beta chain was obtained from a study of T cell repertoires in cytomegalovirus infection. In the study overall: Recently described HLA-C-restricted plus well-studied HLA-B-restricted CMV epitopes were used.

MiXCR, run by TCRdb on the reads, gives a single entry per CDR3 protein. The sample carries nearly 700,000 distinct CDR3 sequences, around a third recorded once. Concerning this clonotype: Its antigen is still unknown.

The CDR3 consists of 17 residues. The V segment lost 5 bases and the J segment 3 bases; nucleotides outside the gene matches: 14. The germline V gene encodes CDR1 SEHNR and CDR2 FQNEAQ (reference sequence). The sequence derives from a human donor in good health (CMV status not recorded). Some clones in this sample may be carry-over from other donors' samples. Specimen: cultured PBMCs, collected from culture after CMV antigen stimulation. The rearrangement joins TRBV7-9 to TRBJ2-3; TRBD2 agrees at 7 bases. In DNA, the CDR3 is TGTGCCAGCAGCCTAGGGTGGCTTAGCGGGCAAACAGATACGCAGTATTTT. It is translated as CASSLGWLSGQTDTQYF.